One T cell receptor (beta chain) is described in this entry. As yet, its antigen is unknown. Here immunoSEQ multiplex PCR was the method, and the copy in TCRdb shows in-frame clones only, minus some. The sample has roughly 120,000 clones; about nine tenths are singletons. V was shortened by 4 bases and J by 0 bases, with 13 bases between the two germline ends. The germline CDR1 and CDR2 sequences are SEHNR and FQNEAQ (reference sequence). CDR3 length: 15 residues. This sample is drawn from a study of T cell responses to AZD1222 COVID-19 vaccine. Study-level background: Second-dose schedules of about 4 or about 12 weeks were combined.

Points from the study as a whole: Spike-spanning, vaccine-associated CD4 TCRs were dominant at 160-218 and 743-854. Nearly half of unique spike-specific TCRs reportedly avoided B.1.351 and B.1.1.7 mutated regions. Possibly, clonal diversity was underestimated; donors were largely white British and included more females.

The rearrangement links TRBV7-9 to TRBJ2-7; possibly TRBD2 for D (5 bases). The sequencing here drew on peripheral blood, taken on day 0 of AZD1222 vaccination. The origin of this receptor is an adult in good health. The CDR3 nucleotides are TGTGCCAGCAGCTCCAATCCCACTAGCTCCTACGAGCAGTACTTC. Protein sequence: CASSSNPTSSYEQYF.